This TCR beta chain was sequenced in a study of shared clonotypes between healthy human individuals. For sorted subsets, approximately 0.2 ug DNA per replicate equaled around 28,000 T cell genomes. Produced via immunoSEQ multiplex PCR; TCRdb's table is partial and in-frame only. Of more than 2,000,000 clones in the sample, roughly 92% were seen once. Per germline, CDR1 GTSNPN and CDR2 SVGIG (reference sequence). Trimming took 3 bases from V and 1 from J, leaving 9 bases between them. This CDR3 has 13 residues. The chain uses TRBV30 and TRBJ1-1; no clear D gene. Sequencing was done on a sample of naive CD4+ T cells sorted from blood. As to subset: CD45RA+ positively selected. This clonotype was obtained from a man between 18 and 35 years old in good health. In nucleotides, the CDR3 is TGTGCCTGGAGGAGGTTTGGGAACACTGAAGCTTTCTTT. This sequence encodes CAWRRFGNTEAFF.